The 22 T cell receptor beta chains given below trace back to one sample, sequenced in a study of shared clonotypes between healthy human individuals. TCRdb keeps only in-frame clones here, not all; method: immunoSEQ multiplex PCR. The table has hundreds of thousands of clones, about 96% seen once. The sequenced material came from naive CD4+ T cells sorted from blood. Subset defined: CD45RA+ positively selected. Receptor source: a woman in her thirties in good health.

This clone showed up just once. This chain uses TRBV28 with TRBJ2-7; no clear D. Germline CDR1 reads MDHEN; CDR2 reads SYDVKM. Between the trimmed V and J ends, which lost 4 bases and 5 bases, there was a span of 21 bases. This CDR3 has 16 residues. CDR3 loop: CASSSDGRLTADEQYF. The CDR3 coding sequence is TGTGCCAGCAGTTCAGACGGCAGGCTAACGGCGGACGAGCAGTACTTC.

The rearrangement links TRBV18 to TRBJ2-5, with D perhaps TRBD2 (6 bases). Looked up from germline, CDR1 is KGHSH and CDR2 is LQKENI. The germline V and J ends were trimmed by 0 bases and 5 bases, with 16 bases remaining between them. This CDR3 region has 16 residues. The DNA of the CDR3 is TGTGCCAGCTCACCACCCCCAGCGGGCCGGAGGGAGACCCAGTACTTC. Its translation is CASSPPPAGRRETQYF.

The rearrangement links TRBV6-1 to TRBJ2-1; 9 bases line up with TRBD2. V lost 2 bases to trimming and J lost 15 bases; unmatched junction nucleotides: 11. The CDR3 runs to 14 residues. Germline CDR1 is MNHNS and CDR2 is SASEGT. CDR3 sequence: CASSEIAGVPNPFF. The CDR3 coding sequence is TGTGCCAGCAGTGAAATAGCGGGAGTCCCCAATCCGTTCTTC.

The chain carries TRBV6-9 and TRBJ2-7; 7 bases match TRBD2. The V gene's germline CDR1 is MNHGY and CDR2 SVAAGI. Trimming at V came to 1 base and at J to 5 bases, leaving 8 bases not matched to a gene. The CDR3 is made up of 15 amino acids. CDR3 nucleotides: TGTGCCAGCAGTTATTTGGGCGGGAGTCCCCACGAGCAGTACTTC. Protein product: CASSYLGGSPHEQYF.

This chain joins TRBV7-9 and TRBJ1-1; possible D gene TRBD1, 5 bases. The CDR3 contains 13 residues. Germline CDR1 SEHNR, CDR2 FQNEAQ (reference sequence). Trimming removed 2 bases from V and 4 bases from J, with 8 bases in between. As DNA, the CDR3 is TGTGCCAGCAGCTTATTGGGGGGCACTGAAGCTTTCTTT. This translates into CASSLLGGTEAFF.

The J gene is TRBJ1-5, the V gene TRBV6-5; unclear D gene. V lost 1 base to trimming and J lost 7 bases, with 8 bases between them. Germline CDR1 reads MNHEY; CDR2 reads SVGAGI. This CDR3 has 13 amino acids. CDR3 in amino acids: CASSYFSSQPQHF. CDR3 nucleotides: TGTGCCAGCAGTTACTTCAGCTCACAGCCCCAGCATTTT.

This chain links TRBV4-1 with TRBJ2-7, with 12 bases that match TRBD2. The CDR3 spans 18 residues. Per the germline V gene, CDR1 is MGHRA and CDR2 is YSYEKL. The ends lost 0 bases at V and 3 bases at J; junction bases unmatched: 9. This CDR3 reads CASSQEAPTSGRIYEQYF. The DNA of the CDR3 is TGCGCCAGCAGCCAAGAAGCCCCCACTAGCGGGAGGATCTACGAGCAGTACTTC.

Worth noting for this clone: Relative to the germline gene, one junction end is altered; a read error may explain this. This rearrangement joins TRBV6-5 to TRBJ1-1, with D unclear. CDR1 and CDR2 from the germline V gene are MNHEY and SVGAGI. The CDR3 spans 15 residues. CDR3: CASNYSNIRDTEAFF. CDR3 coding DNA: TGTGCCAGCAATTACTCGAACATAAGGGACACTGAAGCTTTCTTT.

The V call is TRBV12-2, the J call TRBJ1-5; TRBD1, the table's D call, lacks a check against the DNA. TRBV12-2 is designated a pseudogene. The CDR3 is made up of 13 amino acids. The CDR3 sequence is CASRQGVGQPQHF. The CDR3 nucleotides read TGTGCAAGTCGCCAAGGGGTCGGTCAGCCCCAGCATTTT.

This clone appeared a single time. The CDR3 loop is CASSYPSVPDTQYF. CDR3 coding DNA: TGTGCCAGCAGTTACCCTAGCGTCCCAGATACGCAGTATTTT. The chain recombines TRBV6-5 with TRBJ2-3; weak D call: TRBD2 (6 bases). Trimming took 2 bases from V and 4 from J, leaving 10 bases between them. This CDR3 has 14 amino acids. CDR1 MNHEY and CDR2 SVGAGI come from the germline V gene.

The CDR3: CASSQDRLAGLYEQYF. CDR3 nucleotides: TGTGCCAGCAGCCAAGATCGGCTAGCGGGGCTCTACGAGCAGTACTTC. The rearrangement joins TRBV14 to TRBJ2-7; 9 nucleotides line up with TRBD2. Germline loops: CDR1 SGHDN, CDR2 FVKESK. V shed 0 bases, J shed 3 bases, and the junction held 6 bases outside the gene matches. The CDR3 is 16 amino acids.

The chain uses TRBV18 and TRBJ1-4, with D uncertain. This CDR3 comprises 14 residues. Trimming shortened V by 0 bases and J by 4 bases, and 6 bases separated the two germline ends. Germline assignment: CDR1 KGHSH and CDR2 LQKENI. CDR3 residues: CASSPPEVNEKLFF. CDR3 sequence (DNA): TGTGCCAGCTCACCACCGGAGGTTAATGAAAAACTGTTTTTT.

This chain uses TRBV2 with TRBJ1-5; D possibly corresponds to TRBD1 (5 bases). Germline V gene sequence: CDR1 SNHLY, CDR2 FYNNEI. The CDR3 contains 12 residues. Deletions cut 1 base from V and 12 bases from J, with 10 bases between. CDR3: CASSEGQTHQHF. The CDR3 DNA is TGTGCCAGCAGTGAAGGACAGACTCACCAGCATTTT.

The rearrangement links TRBV20-1 to TRBJ2-3; D is possibly TRBD1 (5 bases). This CDR3 region has 11 residues. Germline V lookup: CDR1 DFQATT, CDR2 SNEGSKA (reference sequence). V lost 6 bases, J lost 6 bases, and 10 bases lay in between. The CDR3 sequence: CSAAGFDTQYF. CDR3 nucleotide sequence: TGCAGTGCGGCAGGGTTCGATACGCAGTATTTT.

The chain is built from TRBV19 and TRBJ1-5; D might be TRBD1 (5 bases). The CDR3 sequence is 15 residues long. Trimming removed 3 bases at V and 4 bases at J, with 13 bases between. In germline, CDR1 is LNHDA, CDR2 SQIVND (reference sequence). The CDR3 region has the DNA TGTGCCAGTAGTATCCAACCCTCAGGGAATCAGCCCCAGCATTTT. Translated: CASSIQPSGNQPQHF.

This clone has a single count. This chain joins TRBV2 and TRBJ1-1; unclear D gene. CDR3 length: 14 amino acids. Between the trimmed V and J ends, which lost 2 bases and 2 bases, there was a span of 9 bases. Germline loops: CDR1 SNHLY, CDR2 FYNNEI. The CDR3 region is CASSETVGNTEAFF. CDR3 coding DNA: TGTGCCAGCAGTGAAACGGTTGGAAACACTGAAGCTTTCTTT.

The rearrangement joins TRBV2 to TRBJ2-5; D possibly uses TRBD1 or TRBD2 (7 bases each). Germline values: CDR1 SNHLY, CDR2 FYNNEI. The CDR3 runs to 15 residues. The V end was cut by 8 bases, the J end by 5 bases, with 21 bases between. The CDR3 loop reads CASGREGAPGETQYF. As DNA, the CDR3 is TGTGCCAGCGGGAGGGAGGGGGCCCCCGGTGAGACCCAGTACTTC.

This chain uses TRBV6-1 with TRBJ2-3; D call uncertain. V lost 6 bases to trimming and J lost 1 base, with 14 bases between them. Germline CDR1 MNHNS, CDR2 SASEGT. This CDR3 has 15 residues. The CDR3 sequence: CASSLGGSRTDTQYF. In nucleotides, the CDR3 is TGTGCCAGCAGCTTGGGTGGATCTCGCACAGATACGCAGTATTTT.

This chain connects TRBV19 to TRBJ2-7; 10 bases match TRBD2. The CDR3 spans 15 residues. CDR1 LNHDA and CDR2 SQIVND come from the germline V gene (reference sequence). Trimming at V came to 1 base and at J to 6 bases, leaving 6 bases not matched to a gene. The chain's CDR3 is CASSIGASGSGEQYF. CDR3 DNA sequence: TGTGCCAGTAGTATAGGGGCTAGCGGGAGTGGCGAGCAGTACTTC.

The chain has TRBV6-4 and TRBJ2-2; no reliable D call. Germline values: CDR1 MRHNA, CDR2 SNTAGT. The germline V and J ends were trimmed by 2 bases and 8 bases, with 18 bases remaining between them. This CDR3 contains 16 residues. CDR3 amino acids: CASSDRTVNGKGELFF. CDR3 DNA: TGTGCCAGCAGTGACCGGACGGTCAACGGCAAGGGGGAGCTGTTTTTT.

V gene TRBV5-1 combines with J gene TRBJ2-7; D perhaps matches TRBD1 (6 bases). Germline CDR1 and CDR2: SGHRS and YFSETQ. The CDR3 totals 17 residues. V lost 4 bases to trimming and J lost 3 bases, with 23 bases between them. The CDR3, as DNA: TGCGCCAGCAGCAAATCGTCGGGGACATTCGGGTTCTACGAGCAGTACTTC. Translation gives CASSKSSGTFGFYEQYF.

This clone was seen once. This chain connects TRBV18 to TRBJ1-4; D may be TRBD1 (5 bases). Germline-derived CDR1 and CDR2 are KGHSH and LQKENI. Trimming took off 5 bases at V and 5 bases at J, with 9 bases between the two ends. The CDR3 runs 13 residues. The CDR3 sequence is CASSRDGNEKLFF. The CDR3 DNA is TGTGCCAGCTCAAGGGACGGGAATGAAAAACTGTTTTTT.